This note documents a single T cell receptor beta chain sequence. Its antigen is not identified. This sample stems from a study of cytomegalovirus exposure and HLA in healthy donors. General study findings and limits: Accurate predictions that matched the HLA-A and HLA-B alleles of most subjects were reportedly made from TCR beta sequences.

The CDR3 length is 15 residues. The ends were cut back, 6 bases at V and 4 bases at J, with 15 bases in the middle. The germline V gene encodes CDR1 MNHEY and CDR2 SVGAGI. PCR employed 60 Vbeta and 13 Jbeta primers. The repertoire was sequenced with immunoSEQ multiplex PCR; TCRdb's copy has only in-frame clones and lacks some. This table holds tens of thousands of clones, more than 75% found once. The chain has TRBV6-5 and TRBJ2-2; weak D call: TRBD1 (6 bases). This receptor was taken from a male donor in good health and CMV-seropositive. The sample consisted of PBMCs. The CDR3 is CASSPRDTRTGELFF. CDR3 sequence (DNA): TGTGCCAGCAGCCCCCGGGACACACGCACCGGGGAGCTGTTTTTT.